This T cell receptor (beta chain) was profiled in a study of T-cell memory formation after mild COVID-19. The study, taken as a whole, reports: The main location of contracting CD4+ clones was CM and EM, and that of contracting CD8+ clones was EMRA.

The length of the CDR3 is 16 residues. In germline, CDR1 is SGHRS, CDR2 YFSETQ. Trimming took 1 base from V and 2 from J, leaving 14 bases between them. A single record per CDR3 protein comes from TCRdb applying MiXCR to the 5' RACE reads. The sample shows under 350,000 distinct CDR3 sequences, about a sixth of them seen only once. The table lists this clonotype with a few counts. Its target is not known. This chain uses TRBV5-1 with TRBJ2-3, with D perhaps matching TRBD2 (6 bases). This sequence was found in a young man who had mild COVID-19 (a few samples of this study predate the infection). Cell type and time point are not known. The sequencing input was PBMCs or a T cell subset sorted from them (not recorded which). The CDR3 loop reads CASSLSPGEITDTQYF. The CDR3 DNA is TGCGCCAGCAGCTTGTCGCCGGGGGAGATCACAGATACGCAGTATTTT. The full variable domain, with the rest looked up from reference TRBV5-1 and TRBJ2-3, is KAGVTQTPRYLIKTRGQQVTLSCSPISGHRSVSWYQQTPGQGLQFLFEYFSETQRNKGNFPGRFSGRQFSNSRSEMNVSTLELGDSALYLCASSLSPGEITDTQYFGPGTRLTVL.